A single sample is the source of the 21 T cell receptor beta chains below, sequenced in a study of regulatory T cells in long-lasting Graves disease. Investigators prepared the TCR beta libraries by applying iRepertoire HTBI primers and Arm-PCR of CDR3 regions. TCRdb passed the multiplex PCR reads through MiXCR, listing each CDR3 protein once. The sample shows about 400,000 distinct CDR3 sequences, 15% to 20% of them seen only once. Time point defined: newly diagnosed GD, antithyroid drugs for less than 3 months. Construction of the TCR library relied on RNA isolated from PBMCs. This sample also appeared in a second study, on T cells in Graves' hyperthyroidism and ophthalmopathy.

The sample was peripheral blood mononuclear cells (PBMCs), taken at new diagnosis, from a patient treated with antithyroid drugs. The receptor set was obtained from a young woman with Graves disease.

This clonotype came up many times. V and J are TRBV28 and TRBJ1-1, with D possibly matching TRBD1 (5 bases). Deletions cut 1 base from V and 10 bases from J, with 10 bases between. This CDR3 region has 12 residues. Per germline, CDR1 MDHEN and CDR2 SYDVKM. The CDR3 DNA follows: TGTGCCAGCAGTTTATCAGACAGAAGAGCTTTCTTT. Amino acid sequence: CASSLSDRRAFF.

This clonotype was detected many times. This sequence joins TRBV20-1 and TRBJ2-3, with 11 bases aligning to TRBD2. Looked up from germline, CDR1 is DFQATT and CDR2 is SNEGSKA (reference sequence). The CDR3 loop spans 16 amino acids. V gave up 2 bases and J gave up 5 bases; unmatched junction bases: 9. CDR3 protein: CSARPLAGGGGDTQYF. CDR3 sequence (DNA): TGCAGTGCTAGACCCCTAGCGGGAGGAGGAGGAGATACGCAGTATTTT.

The chain couples TRBV19 to TRBJ2-1; 15 nucleotides agree with TRBD2. Germline values: CDR1 LNHDA, CDR2 SQIVND (reference sequence). This CDR3 spans 16 amino acids. Unmatched junction bases numbered 6, after V lost 3 bases and J lost 9 bases. CDR3 sequence (DNA): TGTGCCAGTAGTATCGAAGGGACTAGCGGGAGGAGTGAGCAGTTCTTC. Translated: CASSIEGTSGRSEQFF.

This clonotype was counted only a few times. A read error is possible here, since a much larger clone lies one base away. The chain carries TRBV28 and TRBJ2-3; 10 positions agree with TRBD1. With the DNA end fitting TRBJ1-5 better, the J assignment may be wrong. Germline CDR1 and CDR2: MDHEN and SYDVKM. The length of the CDR3 is 15 residues. CDR3 region: CASSAGTGATDTQHF. CDR3 nucleotides: TGTGCCAGCAGCGCCGGGACAGGGGCCACAGATACGCAGCATTTT.

This clonotype has at least ten counts. The chain employs TRBV28 and TRBJ2-7, with TRBD1 identical over 10 bases. Unmatched junction bases numbered 8, after V lost 8 bases and J lost 1 base. CDR3 length equals 15 residues. Germline loops: CDR1 MDHEN, CDR2 SYDVKM. The chain's CDR3 is CASQIGQGGSYEQYF. In nucleotides, the CDR3 is TGTGCCAGCCAAATAGGACAGGGGGGTTCCTACGAGCAGTACTTC. The full variable domain, completed using reference TRBV28 and TRBJ2-7, is DVKVTQSSRYLVKRTGEKVFLECVQDMDHENMFWYRQDPGLGLRLIYFSYDVKMKEKGDIPEGYSVSREKKERFSLILESASTNQTSMYLCASQIGQGGSYEQYFGPGTRLTVT.

V gene TRBV5-1 combines with J gene TRBJ1-6; D gene uncertain. The length of the CDR3 is 14 residues. V lost 0 bases to trimming and J lost 9 bases, with 10 bases between them. Germline V gives CDR1 SGHRS, CDR2 YFSETQ. The DNA for the CDR3 is TGCGCCAGCAGCTTGGGGCAGTCCGGTTCACCCCTCCACTTT. Residues: CASSLGQSGSPLHF.

This clonotype showed up many times. The chain joins TRBV7-2 to TRBJ2-1; the D gene is possibly TRBD2 (6 bases). The V and J ends lost 4 bases and 8 bases respectively, with 12 bases between them. CDR1 is SGHTA, CDR2 FQGNSA, per germline. This CDR3 is built from 13 residues. The CDR3 is CASSSDYSHEQFF. CDR3 sequence (DNA): TGTGCCAGCAGCTCGGACTATTCCCATGAGCAGTTCTTC.

This clonotype has a handful of counts. This chain links TRBV7-2 with TRBJ2-3; 9 bases fit TRBD2. With 3 bases clipped from V and 4 bases from J, the junction kept 5 bases outside the gene matches. CDR1 SGHTA and CDR2 FQGNSA come from the germline V gene. The CDR3 is 15 residues long. Here the CDR3 DNA reads TGTGCCAGCAGCTTGGTAGCGGGGGTCCCAGATACGCAGTATTTT. Translation gives CASSLVAGVPDTQYF.

About this clonotype itself: A junction boundary mismatches the germline segment, possibly from a read error. The chain uses TRBV12-3 or TRBV12-4 and TRBJ2-1, with 11 bases aligning to TRBD2. The length of the CDR3 is 15 residues. CDR3 nucleotide sequence: TGTGCCAGCAGTTTTTCGGGCCTAGCGGGAGGTGAGCGGTTCTTC. It is translated as CASSFSGLAGGERFF.

The rearrangement uses TRBV20-1 and TRBJ2-7, with D perhaps TRBD2 (5 bases). Germline CDR1 is DFQATT and CDR2 is SNEGSKA (reference sequence). CDR3 size: 14 residues. V lost 6 bases and J 0 bases, leaving 15 bases between the germline ends. The CDR3 loop is CSAATLGSSYEQYF. The CDR3 DNA follows: TGCAGTGCAGCGACCCTAGGGAGCTCCTACGAGCAGTACTTC.

This clonotype was seen more than once but under ten times. This chain joins TRBV6-2 or TRBV6-3 and TRBJ2-3; 7 nucleotides match TRBD1. Germline-derived CDR1 and CDR2 are MNHEY and SVGEGT. The CDR3 has 13 amino acids. J was trimmed by 8 bases and V by 2 bases; bases with no gene match: 4. CDR3 in DNA: TGTGCCAGCAGTTACAGGGGGCAAGGTACGCAGTATTTT. This gives the protein CASSYRGQGTQYF.

As regards this clonotype: A read error is the likely source, as a far larger clone sits one nucleotide away. V is TRBV3-1 and J is TRBJ2-3; 7 nucleotides align to TRBD1. The germline V gene has CDR1 LGHDT and CDR2 YNNKEL (reference sequence). The CDR3 loop spans 15 amino acids. CDR3 residues: CASSQTGFYSYERYF. The CDR3 nucleotides are TGTGCCAGCAGCCAGACAGGGTTCTACTCCTACGAGCGGTACTTC.

The chain is built from TRBV7-8 and TRBJ2-7; D is ambiguous. The V and J ends lost 5 bases and 3 bases respectively, with 23 bases between them. The germline V gene encodes CDR1 SGHVS and CDR2 FQNEAQ. The CDR3 covers 17 residues. The CDR3 sequence: CASSPLGLTKTYYEQYF. CDR3 sequence (DNA): TGTGCCAGCAGCCCCCTGGGTTTGACCAAGACCTACTACGAGCAGTACTTC.

J is TRBJ2-7 and V is TRBV5-1; a weak D match, TRBD2 (5 bases). V dropped 3 bases and J dropped 2 bases, with 15 bases sitting between them. The CDR3 is 15 residues long. Germline lookup yields CDR1 SGHRS and CDR2 YFSETQ. The CDR3: CASSSLGRPTYEQYF. CDR3 DNA: TGCGCCAGCAGCTCTCTGGGGAGACCAACCTACGAGCAGTACTTC.

This clonotype was seen repeatedly, ten times or more. The V call is TRBV12-3 or TRBV12-4, the J call TRBJ2-1; D may be TRBD1 (5 bases). CDR3 length equals 13 residues. Trimming took off 3 bases at V and 10 bases at J, with 13 bases between the two ends. As DNA, the CDR3 is TGTGCCAGCAGTTTCGCAGGGCGAGAAGAGCAGTTCTTC. Its protein product is CASSFAGREEQFF.

This clonotype occurred many times. The J gene is TRBJ2-5, the V gene TRBV14; D is perhaps TRBD1 (6 bases). V was pared by 4 bases and J by 4 bases, with 10 bases between. There are 13 residues in the CDR3. CDR1 and CDR2 (germline): SGHDN, FVKESK. The CDR3 spells CASSPGARETQYF. The CDR3 bases are TGTGCCAGCAGCCCAGGGGCACGAGAGACCCAGTACTTC.

With regard to this clonotype: A much bigger clone sits one base away, suggesting this may be a read error. This chain links TRBV20-1 with TRBJ2-1, with no clear D. CDR1 DFQATT and CDR2 SNEGSKA come from the germline V gene (reference sequence). Trimming shortened V by 6 bases and J by 10 bases, and 25 bases separated the two germline ends. The CDR3 runs 15 residues. This chain's CDR3 is CSAKASAPQFGEQFF. CDR3 DNA sequence: TGCAGTGCAAAGGCCAGTGCACCCCAGTTCGGCGAGCAGTTCTTC.

The chain is built from TRBV20-1 and TRBJ2-5; a possible D gene is TRBD2 (6 bases). The V and J ends lost 6 bases and 3 bases respectively, with 23 bases between them. The CDR3 contains 16 residues. Germline CDR1 is DFQATT and CDR2 is SNEGSKA (reference sequence). In nucleotides, the CDR3 is TGCAGTGCCGGAACTCTAGGGACGGGGGATAAAGAGACCCAGTACTTC. Amino acids: CSAGTLGTGDKETQYF.

This clonotype showed up just a few times. The rearrangement joins TRBV19 to TRBJ1-1, with a possible D match to TRBD1 (6 bases). V lost 7 bases to trimming and J lost 3 bases, with 15 bases between them. Germline CDR1 and CDR2: LNHDA and SQIVND (reference sequence). The CDR3 runs 14 residues. In nucleotides, the CDR3 is TGTGCCAGTACCCAGGACAGACCATACACTGAAGCTTTCTTT. Its translation: CASTQDRPYTEAFF.

The table lists this clonotype with many counts. V is TRBV28 and J is TRBJ1-2, with 9 bases fitting TRBD1. Per the germline V gene, CDR1 is MDHEN and CDR2 is SYDVKM. This CDR3 comprises 15 residues. With V trimmed by 7 bases and J by 3 bases, 9 bases remained unmatched. The CDR3 spells CASTTGQGNYYGYTF. CDR3 sequence (DNA): TGTGCCAGCACCACCGGACAGGGGAACTACTATGGCTACACCTTC.

Ten or more counts support this clonotype. V is TRBV6-1 and J is TRBJ1-5; perhaps TRBD1 as D (6 bases). The V gene's germline CDR1 is MNHNS and CDR2 SASEGT. V dropped 6 bases and J dropped 7 bases, with 13 bases sitting between them. CDR3 length: 13 residues. This CDR3 is CASRRGGDQPQHF. CDR3 DNA sequence: TGTGCCAGCAGGCGCGGGGGCGACCAGCCCCAGCATTTT.